Listed below are T cell receptor beta chains from one sample, sequenced in a study of OX40 agonist ivuxolimab in advanced cancers. Sequencing used immunoSEQ multiplex PCR; TCRdb keeps in-frame clones, though not all of them. The sample has around 140,000 clones, about 93% seen once. Source: CD4+ or CD8+ T cells sorted from blood, taken in a trial of the OX40 agonist ivuxolimab. These receptors were obtained from an adult with an advanced solid tumor such as melanoma, head and neck, liver or kidney cancer. Both conserved end residues are part of each CDR3. The D gene is left open where the match is weak.

cdr3_aa cdr3_nt j_call cdr3_length d_call v_call
CSVRPPGVEKLFF TGCAGCGTTCGTCCCCCGGGAGTTGAAAAACTGTTTTTT TRBJ1-4 13 - TRBV29-1
CASSGWDTIYF TGTGCCAGCAGCGGGTGGGACACCATATATTTT TRBJ1-3 11 - TRBV9
CASSQTPGQSYEQYF TGTGCCAGCAGTCAAACCCCGGGACAGTCCTACGAGCAGTACTTC TRBJ2-7 15 TRBD1 TRBV7-2
CASSIARDSYEQYF TGTGCCAGTAGTATAGCCAGGGACAGCTACGAGCAGTACTTC TRBJ2-7 14 TRBD1 TRBV19
CASSSPRGSGGAFSNEQFF TGTGCCAGCAGCTCCCCCCGGGGTAGCGGGGGGGCCTTCTCCAATGAGCAGTTCTTC TRBJ2-1 19 TRBD2 TRBV7-2
CSVDRGNTIYF TGCAGCGTTGACAGAGGAAACACCATATATTTT TRBJ1-3 11 - TRBV29-1
CASSIIGQPNTGELFF TGTGCCAGTAGTATTATAGGACAGCCGAACACCGGGGAGCTGTTTTTT TRBJ2-2 16 - TRBV19
CASSSGLAGITDTQYF TGTGCCAGCAGCTCTGGACTAGCGGGAATCACAGATACGCAGTATTTT TRBJ2-3 16 TRBD2 TRBV5-4
CASSLLGGRATLHRGETQYF TGTGCCAGCAGCTTACTCGGGGGGAGGGCAACATTACACAGGGGAGAGACCCAGTACTTC TRBJ2-5 20 - TRBV5-4
CATGPAFRYGYTF TGTGCCACCGGGCCTGCATTCAGATATGGCTACACCTTC TRBJ1-2 13 - TRBV27
CASSQPGQPQETQYF TGTGCCAGCTCGCAGCCGGGACAGCCGCAAGAGACCCAGTACTTC TRBJ2-5 15 TRBD1 TRBV18